The entry below describes one T cell receptor beta chain. The length of the CDR3 is 16 residues. In germline, CDR1 is DFQATT, CDR2 SNEGSKA (reference sequence). V shed 4 bases and J 4 bases; nucleotides not matched to a gene: 10. It was with a sample-barcoded 5' primer and a J-beta primer mix that a second PCR of roughly 7 to 11 cycles was run. TCRdb reprocessed the 5' RACE reads via MiXCR and lists one record per CDR3 protein. Seen here are approximately 880,000 distinct CDR3 sequences, roughly 50% observed once, and the top ten hold roughly 13%. The data belong to a study of blood T cells in healthy people across ages.

Sample: blood. The chain is built from TRBV20-1 and TRBJ2-5, with 12 nucleotides matching TRBD1. This clonotype originated in a man aged 25 to 40 in good health. CDR3 nucleotide sequence: TGCAGTGCTATCCTAACCGGGACAGGGGGCGGAGAGACCCAGTACTTC. Translated, it gives CSAILTGTGGGETQYF.